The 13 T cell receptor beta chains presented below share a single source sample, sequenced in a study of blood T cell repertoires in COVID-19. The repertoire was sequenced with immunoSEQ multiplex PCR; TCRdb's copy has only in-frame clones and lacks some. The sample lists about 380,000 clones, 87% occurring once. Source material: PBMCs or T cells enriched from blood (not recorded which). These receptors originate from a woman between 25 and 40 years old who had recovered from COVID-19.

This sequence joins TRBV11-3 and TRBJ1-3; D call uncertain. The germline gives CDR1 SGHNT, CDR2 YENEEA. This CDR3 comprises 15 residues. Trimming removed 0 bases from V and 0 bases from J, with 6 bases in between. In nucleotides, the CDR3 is TGTGCCAGCAGCTTAGATGGCAGCTCTGGAAACACCATATATTTT. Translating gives CASSLDGSSGNTIYF.

The CDR3 nucleotides are TGTGCCAGTAGTACAGCTTCCGGGGTGAATTCACCCCTCCACTTT. It is translated as CASSTASGVNSPLHF. The chain joins TRBV19 to TRBJ1-6; D is unresolved. This CDR3 contains 15 residues. With 4 bases removed from V and 7 bases from J, the gap between germline ends came to 14 bases. Germline values: CDR1 LNHDA, CDR2 SQIVND (reference sequence).

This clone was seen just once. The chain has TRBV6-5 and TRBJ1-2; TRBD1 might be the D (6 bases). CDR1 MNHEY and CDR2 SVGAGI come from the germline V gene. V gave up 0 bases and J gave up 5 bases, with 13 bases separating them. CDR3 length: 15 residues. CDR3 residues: CASSYSGGALYGYTF. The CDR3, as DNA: TGTGCCAGCAGTTACTCAGGGGGGGCTTTGTATGGCTACACCTTC.

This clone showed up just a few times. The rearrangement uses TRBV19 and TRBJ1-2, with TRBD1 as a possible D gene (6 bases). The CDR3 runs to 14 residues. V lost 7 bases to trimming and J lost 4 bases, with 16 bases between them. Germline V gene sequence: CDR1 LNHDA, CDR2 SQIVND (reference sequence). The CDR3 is CASTQQGLGYGYTF. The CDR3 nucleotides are TGTGCCAGTACCCAACAGGGCCTGGGCTATGGCTACACCTTC.

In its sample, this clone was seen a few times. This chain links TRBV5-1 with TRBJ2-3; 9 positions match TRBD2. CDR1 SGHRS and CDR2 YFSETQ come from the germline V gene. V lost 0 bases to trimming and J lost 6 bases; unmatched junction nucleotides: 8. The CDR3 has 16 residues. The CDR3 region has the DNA TGCGCCAGCAGCTTGGTGTCTAGCGGGACGTTGGATACGCAGTATTTT. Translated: CASSLVSSGTLDTQYF.

CDR3 nucleotides: TGTGCCAGCAGCCAATTAATGAGGGAGACCCAGTACTTC. Translation gives CASSQLMRETQYF. V usage is TRBV14 and J usage is TRBJ2-5, with D unresolved. The CDR3 has 13 residues. V dropped 2 bases and J dropped 5 bases, with 9 bases sitting between them. Germline V lookup: CDR1 SGHDN, CDR2 FVKESK.

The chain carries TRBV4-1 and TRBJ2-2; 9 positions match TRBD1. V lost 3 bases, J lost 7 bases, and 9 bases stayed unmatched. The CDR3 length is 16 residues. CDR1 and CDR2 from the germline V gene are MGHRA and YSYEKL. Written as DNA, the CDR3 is TGCGCCAGCAGCCAGGGACAGGGACCCAAGGGCGGGGAGCTGTTTTTT. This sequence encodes CASSQGQGPKGGELFF.

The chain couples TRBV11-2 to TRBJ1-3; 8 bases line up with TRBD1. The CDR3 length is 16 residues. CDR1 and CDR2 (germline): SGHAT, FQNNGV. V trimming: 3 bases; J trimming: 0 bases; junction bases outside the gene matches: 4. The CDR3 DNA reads TGTGCCAGCAGCTTTACAGGGGGTACCTCTGGAAACACCATATATTTT. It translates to CASSFTGGTSGNTIYF.

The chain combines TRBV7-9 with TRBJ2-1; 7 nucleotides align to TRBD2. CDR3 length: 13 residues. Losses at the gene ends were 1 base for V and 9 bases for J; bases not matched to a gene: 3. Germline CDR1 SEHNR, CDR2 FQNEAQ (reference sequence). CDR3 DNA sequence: TGTGCCAGCAGCTTAGTCGGGGGGTCTGAGCAGTTCTTC. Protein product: CASSLVGGSEQFF.

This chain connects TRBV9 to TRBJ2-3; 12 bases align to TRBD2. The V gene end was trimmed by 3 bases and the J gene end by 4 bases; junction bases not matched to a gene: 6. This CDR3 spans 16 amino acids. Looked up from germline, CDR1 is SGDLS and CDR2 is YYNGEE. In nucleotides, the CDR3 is TGTGCCAGCAGCGACCTAGCGGGGGGGCGGGCAGATACGCAGTATTTT. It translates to CASSDLAGGRADTQYF.

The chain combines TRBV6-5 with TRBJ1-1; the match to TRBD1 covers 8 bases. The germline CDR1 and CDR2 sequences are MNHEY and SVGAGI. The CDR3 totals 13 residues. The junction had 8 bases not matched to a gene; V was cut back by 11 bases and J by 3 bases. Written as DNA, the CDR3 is TGTGCCGCCCAGGGACAGGTGGACACTGAAGCTTTCTTT. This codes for CAAQGQVDTEAFF.

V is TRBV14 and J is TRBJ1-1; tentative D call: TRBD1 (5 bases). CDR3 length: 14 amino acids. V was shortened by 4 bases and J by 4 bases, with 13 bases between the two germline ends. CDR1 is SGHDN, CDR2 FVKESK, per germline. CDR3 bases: TGTGCCAGCAGCCCCTATTCAGGGATCACTGAAGCTTTCTTT. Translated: CASSPYSGITEAFF. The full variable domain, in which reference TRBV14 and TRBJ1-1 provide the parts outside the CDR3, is EAGVTQFPSHSVIEKGQTVTLRCDPISGHDNLYWYRRVMGKEIKFLLHFVKESKQDESGMPNNRFLAERTGGTYSTLKVQPAELEDSGVYFCASSPYSGITEAFFGQGTRLTVV.

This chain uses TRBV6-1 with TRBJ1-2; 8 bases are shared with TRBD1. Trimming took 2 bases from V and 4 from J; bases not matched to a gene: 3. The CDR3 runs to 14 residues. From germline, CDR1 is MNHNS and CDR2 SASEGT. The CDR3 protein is CASSELTGGYGYTF. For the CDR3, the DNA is TGTGCCAGCAGTGAACTAACAGGGGGCTATGGCTACACCTTC.